The 21 T cell receptor beta chains reported below all come from one sample, sequenced in a study of blood T cell repertoires in COVID-19. The method was immunoSEQ multiplex PCR; TCRdb's version includes in-frame clones alone and lacks a portion of them. The table has about 230,000 clones, approximately 87% seen once. The source material was peripheral blood. These TCRs come from a woman between 70 and 85 years old with active or convalescent COVID-19.

Worth noting for this clone: Other DNA sequences from this sample encode an identical CDR3 as well. The chain carries TRBV5-1 and TRBJ2-5; D possibly corresponds to TRBD2 (6 bases). V gave up 4 bases and J gave up 2 bases, with 15 bases separating them. This CDR3 has 15 residues. Per germline, CDR1 SGHRS and CDR2 YFSETQ. The CDR3 coding sequence is TGCGCCAGCAGCAGCCTCGGGGGACCTCAAGAGACCCAGTACTTC. It translates to CASSSLGGPQETQYF.

The chain links TRBV18 to TRBJ1-2, with D possibly being TRBD1 (5 bases). V was pared by 3 bases and J by 4 bases, with 15 bases between. The germline CDR1 and CDR2 sequences are KGHSH and LQKENI. The CDR3 has 15 residues. Here the CDR3 DNA reads TGTGCCAGCTCACCTACAGGTCGAGGTACCTATGGCTACACCTTC. Its protein product is CASSPTGRGTYGYTF.

Written as DNA, the CDR3 is TGTGCCAGCAGCTTAGATTACTCGACGCAGTATTTT. This translates into CASSLDYSTQYF. The rearrangement links TRBV11-3 to TRBJ2-3; D gene unclear. Germline V gene sequence: CDR1 SGHNT, CDR2 YENEEA. The germline V and J ends were trimmed by 0 bases and 9 bases, with 7 bases remaining between them. CDR3 length: 12 residues.

This clone was recorded a few times. The V and J genes are TRBV6-5 and TRBJ2-7; TRBD2 might be the D (5 bases). The V gene's germline CDR1 is MNHEY and CDR2 SVGAGI. The CDR3 has 15 amino acids. V gave up 6 bases and J gave up 0 bases, with 15 bases separating them. For the CDR3, the DNA is TGTGCCAGCAGAAAGAGGACTCTAAGCTCCTACGAGCAGTACTTC. It codes for CASRKRTLSSYEQYF.

The V and J genes are TRBV19 and TRBJ2-1; TRBD2 might be the D (5 bases). This CDR3 contains 15 residues. V was trimmed by 6 bases and J by 0 bases, leaving 12 bases between them. Germline-derived CDR1 and CDR2 are LNHDA and SQIVND (reference sequence). CDR3 loop: CASSPDWSSYNEQFF. The DNA for the CDR3 is TGTGCCAGTAGCCCGGACTGGAGCTCCTACAATGAGCAGTTCTTC.

This clone showed up just a few times. The CDR3 DNA is TGTGCCTGGAGGACGACACCCCGCGGAGGAGATGGCTACACCTTC. This translates into CAWRTTPRGGDGYTF. V is TRBV30 and J is TRBJ1-2, with D unclear. V was trimmed by 3 bases and J by 6 bases, leaving 20 bases between them. The length of the CDR3 is 15 residues. CDR1 and CDR2 (germline): GTSNPN, SVGIG (reference sequence).

The V call is TRBV5-1, the J call TRBJ2-3; D gene ambiguous. V lost 2 bases and J 0 bases, leaving 13 bases between the germline ends. The V gene's germline CDR1 is SGHRS and CDR2 YFSETQ. CDR3 size: 16 residues. The CDR3 is CASSFLGDTSTDTQYF. The CDR3 DNA follows: TGCGCCAGCAGCTTTCTAGGTGATACTAGCACAGATACGCAGTATTTT.

V gene TRBV7-2 combines with J gene TRBJ1-2; 7 positions match TRBD1. Germline V gives CDR1 SGHTA, CDR2 FQGNSA. The CDR3 consists of 13 residues. With 10 bases clipped from V and 2 bases from J, the junction kept 7 bases outside the gene matches. As DNA, the CDR3 is TGTGCCACCTCGACAGGGCTAAACTATGGCTACACCTTC. Translation: CATSTGLNYGYTF.

The CDR3 spells CASSQAISGNTIYF. The CDR3 nucleotides read TGTGCCAGCAGCCAAGCAATCTCTGGAAACACCATATATTTT. The chain employs TRBV3-1 (or the pseudogene TRBV3-2) and TRBJ1-3, with D uncertain. The germline V gene encodes CDR1 LGHDT and CDR2 YNNKEL (reference sequence). CDR3 length: 14 amino acids. The V end was cut by 1 base, the J end by 0 bases, with 4 bases between.

V is TRBV4-2 and J is TRBJ1-4; D is possibly TRBD1 (6 bases). From germline, CDR1 is LGHNA and CDR2 YNFKEQ. V lost 7 bases, J lost 5 bases, and 20 bases lay in between. The CDR3 is made up of 16 amino acids. This CDR3 reads CASTRRGEGVNEKLFF. DNA of the CDR3: TGTGCCAGCACTCGTCGAGGAGAGGGGGTAAATGAAAAACTGTTTTTT.

The rearrangement links TRBV12-3 or TRBV12-4 to TRBJ1-1, with 9 nucleotides matching TRBD1. The junction had 3 bases not matched to a gene; V was cut back by 5 bases and J by 5 bases. This CDR3 comprises 13 residues. CDR3 bases: TGTGCCAGCAGTCAAGGACAGGGGACTGAAGCTTTCTTT. This codes for CASSQGQGTEAFF.

The gene calls are TRBV10-2 and TRBJ2-7; 11 bases agree with TRBD2. J was trimmed by 6 bases and V by 8 bases; bases with no gene match: 9. Germline lookup yields CDR1 WSHSY and CDR2 SAAADI. The CDR3 consists of 14 residues. CDR3: CASGLAGGPVEQYF. In DNA form, the CDR3 reads TGCGCCAGCGGATTAGCGGGGGGGCCGGTCGAGCAGTACTTC.

The chain joins TRBV30 to TRBJ2-1; a possible D gene is TRBD2 (5 bases). The germline CDR1 and CDR2 sequences are GTSNPN and SVGIG (reference sequence). CDR3 length: 15 residues. V was trimmed by 3 bases and J by 0 bases, leaving 12 bases between them. For the CDR3, the DNA is TGTGCCTGGAGGCTAAGCGGTAGCTCCTACAATGAGCAGTTCTTC. It translates to CAWRLSGSSYNEQFF.

The table lists this clone with a count of one. The chain is built from TRBV9 and TRBJ2-3; D may be TRBD2 (5 bases). The V end was cut by 4 bases, the J end by 8 bases, with 8 bases between. This CDR3 spans 11 amino acids. Germline CDR1 and CDR2: SGDLS and YYNGEE. This chain's CDR3 is CASSQEGTQYF. The CDR3 coding sequence is TGTGCCAGCAGCCAAGAGGGTACGCAGTATTTT.

The V and J genes are TRBV20-1 and TRBJ1-1, with no clear D. The length of the CDR3 is 11 residues. In germline, CDR1 is DFQATT, CDR2 SNEGSKA (reference sequence). CDR3 sequence (DNA): TGCAGCAAACTCCGGAACACTGAAGCTTTCTTT. This translates into CSKLRNTEAFF.

The CDR3 nucleotides are TGTGCCAGCAGCCGGCCCCACCTCTCTGGGGCCAACGTCCTGACTTTC. Protein: CASSRPHLSGANVLTF. The chain is built from TRBV3-1 (or the pseudogene TRBV3-2) and TRBJ2-6, with unresolved D. This CDR3 spans 16 amino acids. V was pared by 4 bases and J by 0 bases, with 10 bases between. Per the germline V gene, CDR1 is LGHDT and CDR2 is YNNKEL (reference sequence).

This clone has only a few counts. The CDR3 is CASSQVVWRRGPGYTF. The CDR3 DNA follows: TGCGCCAGCAGCCAAGTGGTGTGGCGCAGGGGGCCTGGCTACACCTTC. This chain joins TRBV4-1 and TRBJ1-2; 8 nucleotides align to TRBD1. From germline, CDR1 is MGHRA and CDR2 YSYEKL. The V segment lost 1 base and the J segment 7 bases; nucleotides outside the gene matches: 11. This CDR3 is built from 16 residues.

The chain recombines TRBV5-4 with TRBJ1-1; D possibly corresponds to TRBD1 (5 bases). The germline V gene has CDR1 SGHNT and CDR2 YYREEE (reference sequence). The V end lost 0 bases, the J end lost 0 bases, and 9 bases lay between the germline ends. The CDR3 is made up of 15 amino acids. CDR3: CASSLDMGLNTEAFF. The CDR3, as DNA: TGTGCCAGCAGCTTGGATATGGGGCTGAACACTGAAGCTTTCTTT. The variable domain in full, completed from reference TRBV5-4 and TRBJ1-1, reads ETGVTQSPTHLIKTRGQQVTLRCSSQSGHNTVSWYQQALGQGPQFIFQYYREEENGRGNFPPRFSGLQFPNYSSELNVNALELDDSALYLCASSLDMGLNTEAFFGQGTRLTVV.

The chain couples TRBV7-8 to TRBJ2-2; 7 bases are a match to TRBD1. CDR3 size: 17 residues. After removal of 3 bases from V and 5 bases from J, the junction contained 12 bases not matched to a gene. CDR1 and CDR2 (germline): SGHVS, FQNEAQ. CDR3 protein: CASSLYSGQAGTGELFF. The CDR3 bases are TGTGCCAGCAGCTTGTACTCCGGACAGGCCGGGACCGGGGAGCTGTTTTTT.

This sequence joins TRBV9 and TRBJ1-3; D uncertain. The ends were cut back, 0 bases at V and 3 bases at J, with 10 bases in the middle. From germline, CDR1 is SGDLS and CDR2 YYNGEE. This CDR3 spans 15 amino acids. The CDR3 DNA reads TGTGCCAGCAGCGTAGAGAGGCTAGGTGGAAACACCATATATTTT. It is translated as CASSVERLGGNTIYF.

As regards this clone: One junction end does not reproduce the germline sequence, and a read error may be involved. V and J are TRBV5-4 and TRBJ2-5; the match to TRBD2 covers 8 bases. The CDR3 totals 15 residues. Germline V lookup: CDR1 SGHNT, CDR2 YYREEE (reference sequence). CDR3 amino acids: CVSSPGAGGRETQYF. In DNA form, the CDR3 reads TGTGTCAGCAGCCCCGGGGCGGGGGGCAGGGAGACCCAGTACTTC.